The clone carrying this TCR beta chain is categorized as medium-sized. Using immunoSEQ multiplex PCR, the repertoire was profiled, and TCRdb retains in-frame clones only, with some absent. The table has roughly 80,000 clones, roughly nine tenths seen once. The source of the sample is a study of blood T cell repertoires in COVID-19. In the study overall: The United States, Italy and Spain were the sources of the acute and convalescent COVID-19 samples.

Sequences were obtained from peripheral blood. This clonotype was sampled from an elderly woman with active or convalescent COVID-19.

CDR3 sequence: CASRTRGGLNTEAFF. Here the CDR3 DNA reads TGTGCCAGCAGAACCCGGGGGGGACTGAACACTGAAGCTTTCTTT. This chain uses TRBV13 with TRBJ1-1; D may be TRBD1 (5 bases). Germline loops: CDR1 PRHDT, CDR2 FYEKMQ (reference sequence). The CDR3 totals 15 residues. V was pared by 6 bases and J by 0 bases, with 14 bases between.